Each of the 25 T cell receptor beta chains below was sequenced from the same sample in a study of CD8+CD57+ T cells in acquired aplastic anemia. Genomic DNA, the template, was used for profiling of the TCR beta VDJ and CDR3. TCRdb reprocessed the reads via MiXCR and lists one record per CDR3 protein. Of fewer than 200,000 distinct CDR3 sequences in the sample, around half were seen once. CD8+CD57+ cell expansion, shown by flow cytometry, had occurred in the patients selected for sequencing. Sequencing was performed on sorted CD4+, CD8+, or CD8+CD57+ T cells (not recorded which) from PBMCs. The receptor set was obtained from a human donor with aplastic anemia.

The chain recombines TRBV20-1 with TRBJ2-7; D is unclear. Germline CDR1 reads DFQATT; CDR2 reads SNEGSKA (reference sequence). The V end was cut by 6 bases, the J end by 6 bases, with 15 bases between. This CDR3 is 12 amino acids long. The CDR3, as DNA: TGCAGTGCGCTGACGGAAGTAGGCGAGCAGTACTTC. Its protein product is CSALTEVGEQYF.

In DNA form, the CDR3 reads TGTGCCAGCAGTGGGGACCTCTTAACGGGGCAGTACTTC. Translated: CASSGDLLTGQYF. The chain has TRBV2 and TRBJ2-7, with D tentatively TRBD1 or TRBD2 (5 bases each). The CDR3 covers 13 residues. Germline CDR1 SNHLY, CDR2 FYNNEI. Trimming stripped 4 bases from V and 9 bases from J, with 16 bases between.

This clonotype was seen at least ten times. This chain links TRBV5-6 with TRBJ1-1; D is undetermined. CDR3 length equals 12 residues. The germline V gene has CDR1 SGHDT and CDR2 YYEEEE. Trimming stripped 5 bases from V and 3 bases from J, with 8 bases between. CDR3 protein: CASRRRDTEAFF. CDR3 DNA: TGTGCCAGCAGGCGGAGAGACACTGAAGCTTTCTTT.

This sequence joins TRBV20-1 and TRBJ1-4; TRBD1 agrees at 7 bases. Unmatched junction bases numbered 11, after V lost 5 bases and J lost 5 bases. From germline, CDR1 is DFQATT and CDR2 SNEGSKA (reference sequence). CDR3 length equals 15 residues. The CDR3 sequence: CSAGDQQGKNEKLFF. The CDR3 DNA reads TGCAGTGCTGGGGATCAACAGGGGAAGAATGAAAAACTGTTTTTT.

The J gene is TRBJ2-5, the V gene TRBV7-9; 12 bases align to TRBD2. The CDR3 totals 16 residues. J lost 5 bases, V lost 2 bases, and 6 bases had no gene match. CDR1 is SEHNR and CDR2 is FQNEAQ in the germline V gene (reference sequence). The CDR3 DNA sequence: TGTGCCAGCAGCTTATTGTCTAGCGGGGGGGCCGAGACCCAGTACTTC. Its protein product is CASSLLSSGGAETQYF.

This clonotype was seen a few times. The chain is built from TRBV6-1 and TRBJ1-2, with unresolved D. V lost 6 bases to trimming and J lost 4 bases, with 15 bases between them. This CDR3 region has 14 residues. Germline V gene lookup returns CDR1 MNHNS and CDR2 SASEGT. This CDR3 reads CASSEGVGPYGYTF. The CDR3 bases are TGTGCCAGCAGCGAGGGCGTGGGTCCCTATGGCTACACCTTC.

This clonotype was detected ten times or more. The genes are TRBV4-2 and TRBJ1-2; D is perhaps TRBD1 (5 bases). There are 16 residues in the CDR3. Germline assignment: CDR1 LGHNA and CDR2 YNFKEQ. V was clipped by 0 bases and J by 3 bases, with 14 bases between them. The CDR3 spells CASSQDGADRHYGYTF. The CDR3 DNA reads TGTGCCAGCAGCCAAGATGGGGCAGATCGGCACTATGGCTACACCTTC.

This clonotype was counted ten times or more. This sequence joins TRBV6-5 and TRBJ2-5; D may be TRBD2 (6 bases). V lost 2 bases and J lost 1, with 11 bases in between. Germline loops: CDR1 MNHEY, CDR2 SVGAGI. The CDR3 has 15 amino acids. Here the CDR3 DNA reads TGTGCCAGCAGTTACGCGGGACTCGCCCAAGAGACCCAGTACTTC. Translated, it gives CASSYAGLAQETQYF.

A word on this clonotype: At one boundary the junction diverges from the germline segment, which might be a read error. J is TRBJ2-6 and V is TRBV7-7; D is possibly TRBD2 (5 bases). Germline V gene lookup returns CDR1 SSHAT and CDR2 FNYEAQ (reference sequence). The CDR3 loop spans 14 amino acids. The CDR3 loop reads CASSGNSGANVLTF. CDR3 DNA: TGTGCTAGCAGCGGTAACTCTGGGGCCAACGTCCTGACTTTC. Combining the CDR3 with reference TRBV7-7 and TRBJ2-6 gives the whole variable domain GAGVSQSPRYKVTKRGQDVTLRCDPISSHATLYWYQQALGQGPEFLTYFNYEAQPDKSGLPSDRFSAERPEGSISTLTIQRTEQRDSAMYRCASSGNSGANVLTFGAGSRLTVL.

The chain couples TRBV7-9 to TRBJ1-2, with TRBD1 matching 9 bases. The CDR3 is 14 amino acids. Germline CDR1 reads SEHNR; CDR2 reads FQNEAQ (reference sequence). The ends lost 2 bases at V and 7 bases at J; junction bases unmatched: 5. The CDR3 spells CASSLNTGGRGYTF. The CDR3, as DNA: TGTGCCAGCAGCTTAAACACAGGGGGCCGTGGCTACACCTTC.

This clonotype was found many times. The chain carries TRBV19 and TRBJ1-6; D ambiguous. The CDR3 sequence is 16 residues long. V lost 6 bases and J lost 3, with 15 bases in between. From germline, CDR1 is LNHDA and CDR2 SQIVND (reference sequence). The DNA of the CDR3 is TGTGCCAGTAGGAACGGACCCGCACTCTATAATTCACCCCTCCACTTT. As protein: CASRNGPALYNSPLHF. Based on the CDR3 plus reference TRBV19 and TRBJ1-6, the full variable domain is DGGITQSPKYLFRKEGQNVTLSCEQNLNHDAMYWYRQDPGQGLRLIYYSQIVNDFQKGDIAEGYSVSREKKESFPLTVTSAQKNPTAFYLCASRNGPALYNSPLHFGNGTRLTVT.

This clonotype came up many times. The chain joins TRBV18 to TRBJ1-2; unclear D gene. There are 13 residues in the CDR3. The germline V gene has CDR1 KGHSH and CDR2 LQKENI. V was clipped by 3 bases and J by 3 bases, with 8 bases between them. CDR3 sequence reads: CASSPKSDYGYTF. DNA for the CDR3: TGTGCCAGCTCACCGAAGAGTGACTATGGCTACACCTTC.

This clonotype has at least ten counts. The CDR3 nucleotides read TGTGCCAGTAGTTGGGGGCCTAGCACAGATACGCAGTATTTT. This encodes CASSWGPSTDTQYF. This chain links TRBV19 with TRBJ2-3; a possible D gene is TRBD1 (6 bases). CDR3 length: 14 amino acids. Germline assignment: CDR1 LNHDA and CDR2 SQIVND (reference sequence). V dropped 5 bases and J dropped 0 bases, with 9 bases sitting between them.

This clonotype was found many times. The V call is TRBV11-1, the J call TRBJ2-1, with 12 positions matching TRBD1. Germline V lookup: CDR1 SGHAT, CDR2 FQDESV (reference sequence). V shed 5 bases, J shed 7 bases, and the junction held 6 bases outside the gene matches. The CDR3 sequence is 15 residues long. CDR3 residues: CASSPRDRGLNEQFF. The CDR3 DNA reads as TGTGCCAGCAGCCCCCGGGACAGGGGGCTTAATGAGCAGTTCTTC.

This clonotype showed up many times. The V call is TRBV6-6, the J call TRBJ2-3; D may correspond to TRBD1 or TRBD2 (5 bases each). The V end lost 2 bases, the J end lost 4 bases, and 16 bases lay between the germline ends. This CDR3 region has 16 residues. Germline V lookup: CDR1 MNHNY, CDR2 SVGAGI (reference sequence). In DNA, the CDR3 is TGTGCCAGCAGTTACGGACGACGGGGCCGGGCAGATACGCAGTATTTT. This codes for CASSYGRRGRADTQYF.

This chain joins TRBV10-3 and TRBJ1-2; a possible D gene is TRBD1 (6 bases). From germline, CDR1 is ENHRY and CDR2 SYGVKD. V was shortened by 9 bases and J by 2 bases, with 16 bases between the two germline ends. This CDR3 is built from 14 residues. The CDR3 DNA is TGTGCCATATTACAGGGCTCAGGAAACTATGGCTACACCTTC. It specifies CAILQGSGNYGYTF.

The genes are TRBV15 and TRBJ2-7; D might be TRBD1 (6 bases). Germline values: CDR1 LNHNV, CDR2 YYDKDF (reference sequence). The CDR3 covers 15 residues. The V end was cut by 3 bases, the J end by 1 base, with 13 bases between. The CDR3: CATSSGEQGSYEQYF. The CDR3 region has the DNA TGTGCCACCAGCAGCGGAGAACAGGGTTCCTACGAGCAGTACTTC.

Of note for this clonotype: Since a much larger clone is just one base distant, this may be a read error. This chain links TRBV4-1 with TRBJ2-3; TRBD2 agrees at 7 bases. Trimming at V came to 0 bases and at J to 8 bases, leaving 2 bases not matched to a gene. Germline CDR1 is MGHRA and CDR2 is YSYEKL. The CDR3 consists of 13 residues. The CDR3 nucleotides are TGCGCCAGCAGCCAAGAAGGGGAGGGTACGCAGTATTTT. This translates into CASSQEGEGTQYF.

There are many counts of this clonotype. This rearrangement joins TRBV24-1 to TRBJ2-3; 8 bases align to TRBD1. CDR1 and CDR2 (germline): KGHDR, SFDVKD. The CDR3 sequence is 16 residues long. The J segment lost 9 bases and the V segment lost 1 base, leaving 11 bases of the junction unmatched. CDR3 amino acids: CATSDFQDRERITQYF. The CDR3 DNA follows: TGTGCCACCAGTGATTTTCAGGACAGGGAGCGGATCACGCAGTATTTT.

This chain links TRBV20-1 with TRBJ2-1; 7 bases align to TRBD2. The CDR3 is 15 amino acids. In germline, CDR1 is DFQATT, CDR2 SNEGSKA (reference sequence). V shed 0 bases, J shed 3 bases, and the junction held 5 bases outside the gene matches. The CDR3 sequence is CSAREGLADYNEQFF. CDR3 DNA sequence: TGCAGTGCTAGAGAAGGGCTAGCGGACTACAATGAGCAGTTCTTC.

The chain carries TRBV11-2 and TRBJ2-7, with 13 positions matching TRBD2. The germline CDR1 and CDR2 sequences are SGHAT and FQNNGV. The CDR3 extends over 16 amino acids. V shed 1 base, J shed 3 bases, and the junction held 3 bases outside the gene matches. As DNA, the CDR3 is TGTGCCAGCAGCTTAGGGGGGACTAGCGGGAACTACGAGCAGTACTTC. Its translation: CASSLGGTSGNYEQYF.

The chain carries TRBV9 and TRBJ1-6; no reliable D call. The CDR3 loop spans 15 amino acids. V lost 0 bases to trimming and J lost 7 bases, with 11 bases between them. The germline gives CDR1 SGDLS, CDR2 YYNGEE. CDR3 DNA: TGTGCCAGCAGCGTAGAACCCGCCCAGAATTCACCCCTCCACTTT. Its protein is CASSVEPAQNSPLHF.

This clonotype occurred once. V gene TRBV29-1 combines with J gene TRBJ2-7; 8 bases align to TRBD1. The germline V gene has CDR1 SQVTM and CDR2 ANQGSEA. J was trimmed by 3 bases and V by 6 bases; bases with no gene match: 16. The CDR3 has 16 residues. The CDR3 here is CSVDSVEGQGSYEQYF. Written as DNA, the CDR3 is TGCAGCGTCGACAGCGTTGAAGGACAGGGTAGCTACGAGCAGTACTTC.

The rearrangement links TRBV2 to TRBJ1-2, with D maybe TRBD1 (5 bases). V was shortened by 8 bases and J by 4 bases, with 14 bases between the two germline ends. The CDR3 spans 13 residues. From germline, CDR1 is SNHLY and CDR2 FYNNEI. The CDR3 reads CASGGLEGYGYTF. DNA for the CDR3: TGTGCCAGCGGGGGTTTGGAGGGCTATGGCTACACCTTC. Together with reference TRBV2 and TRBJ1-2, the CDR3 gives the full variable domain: EPEVTQTPSHQVTQMGQEVILRCVPISNHLYFYWYRQILGQKVEFLVSFYNNEISEKSEIFDDQFSVERPDGSNFTLKIRSTKLEDSAMYFCASGGLEGYGYTFGSGTRLTVV.

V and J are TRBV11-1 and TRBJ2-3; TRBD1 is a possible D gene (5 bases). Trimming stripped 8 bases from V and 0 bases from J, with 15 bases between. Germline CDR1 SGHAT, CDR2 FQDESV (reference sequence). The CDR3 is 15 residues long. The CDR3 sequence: CASPPPDRSTDTQYF. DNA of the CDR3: TGTGCCAGCCCGCCCCCTGACAGAAGCACAGATACGCAGTATTTT. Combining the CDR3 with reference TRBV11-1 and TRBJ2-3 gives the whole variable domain EAEVAQSPRYKITEKSQAVAFWCDPISGHATLYWYRQILGQGPELLVQFQDESVVDDSQLPKDRFSAERLKGVDSTLKIQPAELGDSAMYLCASPPPDRSTDTQYFGPGTRLTVL.